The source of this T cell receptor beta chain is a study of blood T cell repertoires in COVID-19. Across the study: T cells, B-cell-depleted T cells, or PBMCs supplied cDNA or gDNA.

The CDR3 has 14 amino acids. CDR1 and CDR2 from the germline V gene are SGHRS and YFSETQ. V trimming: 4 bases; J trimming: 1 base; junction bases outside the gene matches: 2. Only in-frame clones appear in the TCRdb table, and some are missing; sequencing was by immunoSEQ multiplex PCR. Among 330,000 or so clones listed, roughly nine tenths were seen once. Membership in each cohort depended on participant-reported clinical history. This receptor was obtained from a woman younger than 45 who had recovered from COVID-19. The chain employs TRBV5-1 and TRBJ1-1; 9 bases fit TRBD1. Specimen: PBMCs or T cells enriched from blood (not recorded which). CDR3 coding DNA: TGCGCCAGCAGCACGGGACAGGGGAACACTGAAGCTTTCTTT. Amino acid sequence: CASSTGQGNTEAFF.